The clone carrying this TCR beta chain was observed many times. TCRdb itself ran the RACE reads through MiXCR, one entry per CDR3 protein. The repertoire has over 100,000 distinct CDR3 sequences, approximately 10% of them found once; the top ten carry approximately 2.5%. CDR3 size: 14 residues. Trimming removed 4 bases from V and 2 bases from J, with 10 bases in between. CDR1 is SGHNT and CDR2 is YENEEA in the germline V gene. As to time point: patch test 3, about 24 weeks after DPC sensitization. Treatment denoted: therapeutic diphenylcyclopropenone sensitization with weekly scalp DPC. Venepuncture was done earlier than the placement of each patch test. It was from unfractionated whole blood that total RNA was extracted. The data were taken from a study of human T cells and chemical hapten exposure.

V and J are TRBV11-3 and TRBJ2-3, with D possibly being TRBD1 (6 bases). This specimen was whole blood, taken in connection with sensitization to the hapten diphenylcyclopropenone (DPC). This receptor was obtained from a woman between 50 and 59 years old with alopecia areata. Some clones in this sample may be carry-over from other donors' samples. This CDR3 is CASSSWDTTDTQYF. The CDR3 DNA reads TGTGCCAGCAGCTCCTGGGACACCACAGATACGCAGTATTTT. Filled out from reference TRBV11-3 and TRBJ2-3, the complete variable domain reads EAGVVQSPRYKIIEKKQPVAFWCNPISGHNTLYWYLQNLGQGPELLIRYENEEAVDDSQLPKDRFSAERLKGVDSTLKIQPAELGDSAVYLCASSSWDTTDTQYFGPGTRLTVL.